These 3 T cell receptor beta chains were all obtained from the same sample, sequenced in a study of T cell repertoires in cytomegalovirus infection. TCRdb re-derived calls from the reads in MiXCR, one entry per CDR3 protein. Of approximately 990,000 distinct CDR3 sequences listed, roughly a third are singletons. These receptors have no identified antigens. Material: cultured CD8+ T cells from PBMCs, obtained from culture after CMV antigen stimulation. The receptors shown here come from a human donor in good health (CMV status not recorded). Some clones in this sample may be carry-over from other donors' samples.

This clonotype was detected a few times. The V call is TRBV4-1, the J call TRBJ1-1; 8 nucleotides align to TRBD1. This CDR3 comprises 18 residues. V shed 4 bases and J 1 base; nucleotides not matched to a gene: 14. The V gene's germline CDR1 is MGHRA and CDR2 YSYEKL. In DNA, the CDR3 is TGCGCCAGCAGCCCCAACGGACAGGGCCGGGAGAAGAACACTGAAGCTTTCTTT. It yields the protein CASSPNGQGREKNTEAFF.

The chain employs TRBV10-3 and TRBJ2-4; 7 bases align to TRBD2. The CDR3 runs 22 residues. V was clipped by 0 bases and J by 4 bases; unmatched bases: 24. The germline V gene encodes CDR1 ENHRY and CDR2 SYGVKD. CDR3 amino acids: CAISESPLDGRGTSGRKNIQYF. The CDR3 DNA reads TGTGCCATCAGTGAGTCACCTCTCGATGGGCGGGGGACCTCCGGTAGGAAAAACATTCAGTACTTC.

This clonotype was seen ten or more times. The CDR3: CASSLGTGDGYTF. CDR3 coding DNA: TGTGCCAGCAGCTTAGGGACAGGGGATGGCTACACCTTC. The V gene is TRBV7-9, the J gene TRBJ1-2; 9 bases are a match to TRBD1. The V gene's germline CDR1 is SEHNR and CDR2 FQNEAQ (reference sequence). CDR3 size: 13 residues. V lost 1 base and J lost 6; bases outside the gene matches: 0.